The 3 T cell receptor beta chains below were found in one sample sequenced in a study of T cells in localized non-small cell lung cancer. Assay used: immunoSEQ multiplex PCR; TCRdb lists only in-frame clones, some missing. This table has 72,000 or so clones, roughly 90% appearing once. Sequencing was performed on peripheral blood, taken before any cancer treatment. The origin of the receptors is a male donor older than 55 with stage III squamous cell lung carcinoma.

The V gene is TRBV6-6, the J gene TRBJ2-3; 8 bases fit TRBD2. The CDR3 has 16 residues. Germline V gene data show CDR1 as MNHNY and CDR2 as SVGAGI (reference sequence). V was clipped by 7 bases and J by 0 bases; unmatched bases: 9. The CDR3 here is CASTFFGGGSTDTQYF. The CDR3 nucleotides are TGTGCCAGCACCTTCTTCGGGGGGGGAAGCACAGATACGCAGTATTTT.

The V call is TRBV18, the J call TRBJ2-5; 9 nucleotides align to TRBD1. CDR1 and CDR2 (germline): KGHSH, LQKENI. The CDR3 is 17 amino acids. J lost 2 bases, V lost 4 bases, and 11 bases had no gene match. The CDR3 loop is CASSRSGTGFEQETQYF. In nucleotides, the CDR3 is TGTGCCAGCTCACGTTCCGGGACAGGGTTCGAGCAAGAGACCCAGTACTTC.

The chain links TRBV10-3 to TRBJ2-5; maybe TRBD1 (6 bases). This CDR3 is built from 14 residues. CDR1 is ENHRY and CDR2 is SYGVKD in the germline V gene. The V end was cut by 4 bases, the J end by 5 bases, with 14 bases between. The CDR3 loop reads CAISASRGMETQYF. The CDR3 DNA follows: TGTGCCATCAGTGCCAGTAGGGGGATGGAGACCCAGTACTTC.